These T cell receptor beta chains were read from a single sample in a study of vaccination effects on CD4 cells after COVID-19. The method was immunoSEQ multiplex PCR; TCRdb's version includes in-frame clones alone and lacks a portion of them. The data hold tens of thousands of clones, with roughly 73% observed a single time. These TCRs' antigens remain unknown. The specimen was CD4+ T cells from PBMCs cultured with HCoV-OC43 spike peptides, collected before COVID-19 vaccination. Receptors originate from a human donor who received a COVID-19 vaccine. CDR3s include the opening cysteine and the closing phenylalanine or tryptophan. D genes are given only for firm matches. Clone sizes are given selectively: once, few, many, or a class where the clone is expanded.

DNA: TGCGCCAGCAGCCGGGACCTAGACAGGTATAGCAATCAGCCCCAGCATTTT; CDR3: CASSRDLDRYSNQPQHF; size: .; D: .; V: TRBV4-1; J: TRBJ1-5
DNA: TGTGCCAGCAGCCGCTGGGGGGAGACCCAGTACTTC; CDR3: CASSRWGETQYF; size: .; D: .; V: TRBV5-6; J: TRBJ2-5
DNA: TGTGCCAGTAGTGTTGACAGGGGAAGCAATCAGCCCCAGCATTTT; CDR3: CASSVDRGSNQPQHF; size: .; D: TRBD1; V: TRBV19; J: TRBJ1-5
DNA: TGTGCCACCACCCCAGGAGGGCAGGGGGCAGATACGCAGTATTTT; CDR3: CATTPGGQGADTQYF; size: .; D: .; V: TRBV24-1; J: TRBJ2-3
DNA: TGTGCCAGCAGTCAATTCAGCACAGATACGCAGTATTTT; CDR3: CASSQFSTDTQYF; size: .; D: .; V: TRBV6-5; J: TRBJ2-3
DNA: TGTGCCAGCAGTTTCGCGGGGGTGGAGACCCAGTACTTC; CDR3: CASSFAGVETQYF; size: .; D: TRBD2; V: TRBV12-3/TRBV12-4; J: TRBJ2-5
DNA: TGTGCCACCAGTGATCAAACCGGGACACTCAGCACCGGGGAGCTGTTTTTT; CDR3: CATSDQTGTLSTGELFF; size: .; D: .; V: TRBV24-1; J: TRBJ2-2
DNA: TGTGCCAGCAGTTACGGATGGGGTACTACCGGGGAGCTGTTTTTT; CDR3: CASSYGWGTTGELFF; size: .; D: .; V: TRBV6-5; J: TRBJ2-2
DNA: TGCGCCAGCAGCCCCACTGACCCGGATGGCTACACCTTC; CDR3: CASSPTDPDGYTF; size: .; D: .; V: TRBV5-1; J: TRBJ1-2
DNA: TGTGCCAGCAGTCCCCTCCAGCGGGGGGCGAAACCCTCAGAGACCCAGTACTTC; CDR3: CASSPLQRGAKPSETQYF; size: once; D: TRBD2; V: TRBV28; J: TRBJ2-5
DNA: TGTGCCAGCAGCGTAGGGGGGGGCTCCTACAATGAGCAGTTCTTC; CDR3: CASSVGGGSYNEQFF; size: once; D: TRBD2; V: TRBV9; J: TRBJ2-1
DNA: TGTGCCAGCAGGCGGACGGGGAACTATGGCTACACCTTC; CDR3: CASRRTGNYGYTF; size: .; D: .; V: TRBV6-5; J: TRBJ1-2
DNA: TGTGCCAGCAGCCCCCGCACCACGGACAGGGCCAACACTGAAGCTTTCTTT; CDR3: CASSPRTTDRANTEAFF; size: once; D: TRBD1; V: TRBV3-1/TRBV3-2; J: TRBJ1-1
DNA: TGTGCCAGCAGCTTCTACAACACAGATACGCAGTATTTT; CDR3: CASSFYNTDTQYF; size: .; D: .; V: TRBV5-6; J: TRBJ2-3
DNA: TGTGCCAGCTCACTCGGGCCTGGGGGGAGCAATCAGCCCCAGCATTTT; CDR3: CASSLGPGGSNQPQHF; size: few; D: .; V: TRBV18; J: TRBJ1-5
DNA: TGTGCCTGGGACAGGGGGAACACTGAAGCTTTCTTT; CDR3: CAWDRGNTEAFF; size: .; D: TRBD1; V: TRBV30; J: TRBJ1-1
DNA: TGTGCCAGCTCCCCCGGTGGTAATAGCAATCAGCCCCAGCATTTT; CDR3: CASSPGGNSNQPQHF; size: .; D: .; V: TRBV18; J: TRBJ1-5
DNA: TGTGCCAGCAGCATACTACAGGGACTCACTGAAGCTTTCTTT; CDR3: CASSILQGLTEAFF; size: .; D: .; V: TRBV5-5; J: TRBJ1-1
DNA: TGTGCCAGCAGCGTAGCTGGGACCACAGGGCAGCCCCAGCATTTT; CDR3: CASSVAGTTGQPQHF; size: .; D: .; V: TRBV9; J: TRBJ1-5
DNA: TGTGCCAGCAGCTTAATGGCGGGGACAAACACCGGGGAGCTGTTTTTT; CDR3: CASSLMAGTNTGELFF; size: .; D: .; V: TRBV7-3; J: TRBJ2-2
DNA: TGTGCCAGCAGCTTGGGACAGGGGAACTATGGCTACACCTTC; CDR3: CASSLGQGNYGYTF; size: .; D: TRBD1; V: TRBV7-8; J: TRBJ1-2